This T cell receptor beta chain was observed in a study of regulatory T cells in long-lasting Graves disease. Combining iRepertoire HTBI primers with Arm-PCR of CDR3 regions, the authors built TCR beta libraries. TCRdb ran MiXCR on the multiplex PCR reads and lists one entry per CDR3 protein. The sample has about 500,000 distinct CDR3 sequences; roughly 15% are singletons. Time point of the sample: newly diagnosed GD, antithyroid drugs for less than 3 months. Preparation of the TCR library used RNA extracted from PBMCs. These data were also filed under a second study, of T cells in Graves' hyperthyroidism and ophthalmopathy.

This TCR was sampled from a man aged 40-50 years with Graves disease. The material was peripheral blood mononuclear cells (PBMCs), obtained at new diagnosis, from a patient treated with antithyroid drugs.

The CDR3 DNA sequence: TGTGCCAGTAGTGAAAAGGCGGGAGTGTGGCCAGATACGCAGTATTTT. Translated: CASSEKAGVWPDTQYF. V usage is TRBV19 and J usage is TRBJ2-3, with 7 bases aligning to TRBD2. Trimming took 5 bases from V and 4 from J; bases not matched to a gene: 12. Germline V gene sequence: CDR1 LNHDA, CDR2 SQIVND (reference sequence). This CDR3 comprises 16 residues.